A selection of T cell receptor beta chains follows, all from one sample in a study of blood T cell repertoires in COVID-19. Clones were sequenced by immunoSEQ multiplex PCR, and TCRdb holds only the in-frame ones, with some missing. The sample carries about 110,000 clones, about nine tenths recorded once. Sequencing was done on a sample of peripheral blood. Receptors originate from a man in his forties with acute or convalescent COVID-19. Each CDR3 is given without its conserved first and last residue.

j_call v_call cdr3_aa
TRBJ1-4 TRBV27 ASCAGQHNEKLF
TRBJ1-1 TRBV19 ASMRNTEAF
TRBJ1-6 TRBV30 AWSGRGGSNSPLH
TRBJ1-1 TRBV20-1 SASPGHGNTEAF
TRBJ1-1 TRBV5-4 ASSSGQDRGSEAF
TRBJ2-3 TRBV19 ASSIALGGTRTDTQY
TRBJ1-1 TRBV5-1 ASTQGEGHAEAF
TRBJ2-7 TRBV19 ASSQDWQSSYEQY
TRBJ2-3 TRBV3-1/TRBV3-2 ASSVRGTDTQY
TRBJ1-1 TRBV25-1 ASSEPGAGLQNTEAF
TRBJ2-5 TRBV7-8 ASSRRQRGTTQY
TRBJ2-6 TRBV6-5 ATRGSSGANVLT
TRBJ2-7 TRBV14 ASSQTGYEQY
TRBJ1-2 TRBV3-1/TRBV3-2 ASSQGGRNHYGYT
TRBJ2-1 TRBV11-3 ASAFSGGNEQF
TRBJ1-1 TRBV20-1 SASAGTGRMNTEAF
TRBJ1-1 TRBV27 ASSPKDRGMNTEAF
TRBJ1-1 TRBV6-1 ASTPRGRGNTEAF
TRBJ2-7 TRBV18 ASSPGSERAYSYEQY
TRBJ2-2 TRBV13 ASSLDASGSYTGELF
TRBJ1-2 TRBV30 AWSVGAGTDYRYT
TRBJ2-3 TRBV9 ASSVGRGGADTQY